This T cell receptor (beta chain) was recovered during a study of T cells in Graves' hyperthyroidism and ophthalmopathy. Study overall: Before any treatment, at initial diagnosis, peripheral blood was collected.

This clonotype was counted only a few times. Diagnosing involved the use of clinical symptoms, serum thyroxine and TRAb, thyroid ultrasound and orbital computed tomography. TCR beta CDR3 regions were amplified from RNA transcripts. An initial round of RT-PCR targeting the TCR CDR3 relied on the HTBI primer set. A single record per CDR3 protein comes from TCRdb applying MiXCR to the multiplex PCR reads. Of approximately 690,000 distinct CDR3 sequences in the sample, around 20% were seen once. Trimming pared 8 bases from V and 3 bases from J, leaving 16 bases between. The germline CDR1 and CDR2 sequences are MNHNS and SASEGT. CDR3 length: 14 residues.

The sequenced sample consisted of blood. This rearrangement joins TRBV6-1 to TRBJ1-1; D is possibly TRBD1 (5 bases). The receptor was isolated from a man aged 25-40 years with Graves' ophthalmopathy. CDR3 in DNA: TGTGCCAGCGGGAAATATAGAGGGGACACTGAAGCTTTCTTT. Encoded protein: CASGKYRGDTEAFF.